A single sample gave rise to the 27 T cell receptor beta chains below, sequenced in a study of metastatic and nonmetastatic thyroid tumors. Every patient underwent thyroid surgery untreated. From the PCR reads, TCRdb re-called clones with MiXCR. The data contain about 39,000 clones, around an eighth of them singletons. Sequenced: blood. These receptors originate from a male donor with papillary thyroid cancer or a benign thyroid nodule (not recorded which). Some clones in this sample may be carry-over from other donors' samples.

The V call is TRBV5-4, the J call TRBJ1-5; a weak D match, TRBD1 (5 bases). The CDR3 is 14 residues long. CDR1 is SGHNT and CDR2 is YYREEE in the germline V gene (reference sequence). V lost 4 bases and J lost 1, with 9 bases in between. The CDR3 coding sequence is TGTGCCAGCAGCCCTGGGGGGAGCAATCAGCCCCAGCATTTT. Translating it yields CASSPGGSNQPQHF.

The rearrangement uses TRBV7-9 and TRBJ1-2; D is possibly TRBD1 (6 bases). The CDR3 consists of 13 residues. V was trimmed by 11 bases and J by 8 bases, leaving 21 bases between them. The V gene's germline CDR1 is SEHNR and CDR2 FQNEAQ (reference sequence). CDR3 loop: CAVSQGPSDGYTF. In nucleotides, the CDR3 is TGTGCCGTTTCGCAGGGGCCGTCCGACGGCTACACCTTC. The variable domain in full, with the rest retrieved from reference TRBV7-9 and TRBJ1-2, is DTGVSQNPRHKITKRGQNVTFRCDPISEHNRLYWYRQTLGQGPEFLTYFQNEAQLEKSRLLSDRFSAERPKGSFSTLEIQRTEQGDSAMYLCAVSQGPSDGYTFGSGTRLTVV.

This clone has ten or more counts. The chain carries TRBV20-1 and TRBJ2-1, with 14 positions matching TRBD2. Germline lookup yields CDR1 DFQATT and CDR2 SNEGSKA (reference sequence). The V segment lost 5 bases and the J segment 4 bases; nucleotides outside the gene matches: 13. The CDR3 runs to 18 residues. The CDR3 reads CSALVTGTSGSAYNEQFF. The CDR3 nucleotides are TGCAGTGCTCTGGTTACCGGGACTAGCGGGAGCGCATACAATGAGCAGTTCTTC.

The table lists this clone with many counts. The V call is TRBV5-4, the J call TRBJ2-5, with 8 nucleotides matching TRBD1. The CDR3 contains 13 residues. After removal of 2 bases from V and 4 bases from J, the junction contained 1 base not matched to a gene. CDR1 and CDR2 from the germline V gene are SGHNT and YYREEE (reference sequence). The CDR3 region is CASSFDRGETQYF. As DNA, the CDR3 is TGTGCCAGCAGCTTCGACAGGGGAGAGACCCAGTACTTC.

Note on this clone: The junction departs from germline at one end; a sequencing error may be responsible. The rearrangement uses TRBV7-6 and TRBJ2-2; 11 bases are a match to TRBD1. The CDR3 is 15 residues long. CDR1 and CDR2 (germline): SGHVS, FNYEAQ. The CDR3 DNA is TGTGTCAGCAGCCGGGGGACAGGGGGCACCGGGGAGCTGTTTTTT. Translation: CVSSRGTGGTGELFF.

This clone has at least ten counts. This chain links TRBV4-2 with TRBJ2-7; D gene unclear. V was clipped by 0 bases and J by 2 bases, with 14 bases between them. CDR1 and CDR2 from the germline V gene are LGHNA and YNFKEQ. The CDR3 extends over 16 amino acids. In nucleotides, the CDR3 is TGTGCCAGCAGCCAAGAGGCCCAGAGAGCCCCCTACGAGCAGTACTTC. It translates to CASSQEAQRAPYEQYF.

This clone appeared many times. V usage is TRBV20-1 and J usage is TRBJ2-5; the D is unclear. CDR3 size: 15 residues. The germline gives CDR1 DFQATT, CDR2 SNEGSKA (reference sequence). The V end lost 0 bases, the J end lost 5 bases, and 16 bases lay between the germline ends. CDR3 in amino acids: CSARDRHNPTETQYF. The CDR3 DNA follows: TGCAGTGCTAGAGATCGTCATAACCCCACCGAGACCCAGTACTTC.

This clone was seen only a few times. This chain links TRBV2 with TRBJ2-7; no reliable D call. The ends were cut back, 6 bases at V and 4 bases at J, with 10 bases in the middle. In germline, CDR1 is SNHLY, CDR2 FYNNEI. This CDR3 has 12 amino acids. CDR3 nucleotide sequence: TGTGCCAGCAGATCTACAGCGTACGAGCAGTACTTC. This codes for CASRSTAYEQYF.

The chain uses TRBV7-2 and TRBJ2-7, with 9 bases that match TRBD1. CDR3 length equals 14 residues. Germline loops: CDR1 SGHTA, CDR2 FQGNSA. The trim removed 3 bases at V and 6 bases at J, leaving 6 bases unmatched. The CDR3 DNA follows: TGTGCCAGCAGCTTTGGGACAGGGCATCGCGAGCAGTACTTC. Protein product: CASSFGTGHREQYF. The full variable domain, completed using reference TRBV7-2 and TRBJ2-7, is GAGVSQSPSNKVTEKGKDVELRCDPISGHTALYWYRQSLGQGLEFLIYFQGNSAPDKSGLPSDRFSAERTGGSVSTLTIQRTQQEDSAVYLCASSFGTGHREQYFGPGTRLTVT.

Ten or more counts support this clone. This chain links TRBV5-1 with TRBJ1-2; D may be TRBD1 (6 bases). Per the germline V gene, CDR1 is SGHRS and CDR2 is YFSETQ. This CDR3 comprises 14 residues. V dropped 0 bases and J dropped 8 bases, with 14 bases sitting between them. For the CDR3, the DNA is TGCGCCAGCAGCTTGGGGGTAGCAGGGGACGGCTACACCTTC. Residues: CASSLGVAGDGYTF.

The chain combines TRBV28 with TRBJ1-3, with TRBD1 identical over 8 bases. The V and J ends lost 2 bases and 9 bases, in that order; junction bases with no gene match: 12. The CDR3 sequence is 16 residues long. CDR1 is MDHEN, CDR2 SYDVKM, per germline. DNA for the CDR3: TGTGCCAGCAGTTTAACTATCCTACAGGGGGTAGGCACCATATATTTT. Translated, it gives CASSLTILQGVGTIYF.

The chain employs TRBV6-1 and TRBJ1-3, with D uncertain. The V and J ends lost 7 bases and 3 bases respectively, with 16 bases between them. The germline gives CDR1 MNHNS, CDR2 SASEGT. This CDR3 contains 15 residues. The CDR3 is CASINSGMSGNTIYF. In nucleotides, the CDR3 is TGTGCCAGCATCAACTCAGGCATGAGTGGAAACACCATATATTTT.

Many counts were recorded for this clone. This rearrangement joins TRBV5-1 to TRBJ1-2; the match to TRBD1 covers 12 bases. This CDR3 is 16 amino acids long. After removal of 4 bases from V and 8 bases from J, the junction contained 12 bases not matched to a gene. Per the germline V gene, CDR1 is SGHRS and CDR2 is YFSETQ. For the CDR3, the DNA is TGCGCCAGCAGCGAAGATCCGGGACAGGGGGCCGGCGGCTACACCTTC. It translates to CASSEDPGQGAGGYTF.

This clone was counted at least ten times. The V gene is TRBV9, the J gene TRBJ2-7; TRBD2 agrees at 11 bases. The V gene end was trimmed by 0 bases and the J gene end by 2 bases; junction bases not matched to a gene: 1. Per the germline V gene, CDR1 is SGDLS and CDR2 is YYNGEE. The length of the CDR3 is 15 residues. The CDR3 here is CASSVGGLAAYEQYF. CDR3 DNA sequence: TGTGCCAGCAGCGTAGGGGGACTAGCGGCCTACGAGCAGTACTTC. The complete variable domain, with remaining parts taken from reference TRBV9 and TRBJ2-7, reads DSGVTQTPKHLITATGQRVTLRCSPRSGDLSVYWYQQSLDQGLQFLIQYYNGEERAKGNILERFSAQQFPDLHSELNLSSLELGDSALYFCASSVGGLAAYEQYFGPGTRLTVT.

This clone was counted a few times. V and J are TRBV28 and TRBJ1-2, with D possibly being TRBD1 (5 bases). V was shortened by 4 bases and J by 7 bases, with 16 bases between the two germline ends. Germline lookup yields CDR1 MDHEN and CDR2 SYDVKM. The CDR3 length is 14 residues. CDR3 sequence: CASSSDSGLVGYTF. CDR3 in DNA: TGTGCCAGCAGTTCCGACAGCGGGCTGGTTGGCTACACCTTC.

This clone was detected once. The junction departs from germline at one end; a sequencing error may be responsible. The J gene is TRBJ1-6, the V gene TRBV3-1, with D unclear. The germline gives CDR1 LGHDT, CDR2 YNNKEL (reference sequence). The CDR3 runs 15 residues. CDR3 sequence reads: CANSLPGRLSSTLHF. CDR3 nucleotides: TGTGCCAACAGCCTCCCCGGGCGTTTAAGTTCAACCCTCCACTTT.

The chain uses TRBV20-1 and TRBJ1-1; D gene unclear. Deletions cut 6 bases from V and 8 bases from J, with 22 bases between. Germline V gene lookup returns CDR1 DFQATT and CDR2 SNEGSKA (reference sequence). The CDR3 totals 14 residues. The CDR3 DNA reads TGCAGTGCACGACTCGGAGTTCGCCTGGGAGAAGCTTTCTTT. Its translation is CSARLGVRLGEAFF.

This clone came up many times. The chain links TRBV7-2 to TRBJ1-2; D is ambiguous. Germline CDR1 reads SGHTA; CDR2 reads FQGNSA. The V end was cut by 0 bases, the J end by 5 bases, with 7 bases between. The CDR3 length is 13 residues. The DNA for the CDR3 is TGTGCCAGCAGCTTAGCTGGCGGGTATGGCTACACCTTC. This sequence encodes CASSLAGGYGYTF.

This clone came up a few times. A junction boundary mismatches the germline segment, possibly from a read error. This chain connects TRBV28 to TRBJ1-2, with D maybe TRBD1 (6 bases). CDR1 MDHEN and CDR2 SYDVKM come from the germline V gene. This CDR3 is built from 15 residues. The CDR3: CTSRPGGARSYGYTF. The CDR3 bases are TGTACCAGCAGACCCGGGGGGGCAAGAAGCTATGGCTACACCTTC.

This clone was detected many times. V and J are TRBV3-1 and TRBJ2-7; 8 nucleotides line up with TRBD1. The CDR3 consists of 15 residues. Trimming at V came to 0 bases and at J to 2 bases, leaving 3 bases not matched to a gene. Germline V gene lookup returns CDR1 LGHDT and CDR2 YNNKEL (reference sequence). CDR3 coding DNA: TGTGCCAGCAGCCAAGACGACAGGGGAGCCTACGAGCAGTACTTC. Translating it yields CASSQDDRGAYEQYF.

This clone was seen at least ten times. The CDR3 loop reads CASSPRDRDTQYF. CDR3 sequence (DNA): TGTGCCAGCAGCCCGCGGGACAGAGATACGCAGTATTTT. This chain links TRBV7-2 with TRBJ2-3, with D perhaps matching TRBD1 (7 bases). The CDR3 has 13 amino acids. Germline loops: CDR1 SGHTA, CDR2 FQGNSA. V lost 5 bases, J lost 5 bases, and 11 bases lay in between.

This clone has a count of ten or more. The chain joins TRBV2 to TRBJ2-5; 9 positions agree with TRBD1. This CDR3 spans 16 amino acids. Germline trimming cut 5 bases from V and 5 bases from J; bases unmatched to any gene: 12. CDR1 and CDR2 from the germline V gene are SNHLY and FYNNEI. This CDR3 reads CASSTFGQGPWETQYF. DNA for the CDR3: TGTGCCAGCAGTACCTTTGGACAGGGGCCGTGGGAGACCCAGTACTTC.

The DNA for the CDR3 is TGTGCCTGGAGTGTGGGGTTTGGGGGTACTGAAGCTTTCTTT. This gives the protein CAWSVGFGGTEAFF. The chain couples TRBV30 to TRBJ1-1, with D possibly being TRBD1 (5 bases). There are 14 residues in the CDR3. Germline V lookup: CDR1 GTSNPN, CDR2 SVGIG (reference sequence). With 0 bases removed from V and 5 bases from J, the gap between germline ends came to 13 bases.

This clone was seen ten or more times. The J gene is TRBJ2-4, the V gene TRBV20-1, with D possibly TRBD2 on 6 matching bases. CDR1 and CDR2 from the germline V gene are DFQATT and SNEGSKA (reference sequence). Trimming stripped 6 bases from V and 0 bases from J, with 27 bases between. CDR3 length: 19 amino acids. CDR3 DNA sequence: TGCAGTGCCATAGGGCTGGAGGGAACGCCCGTTCTAGCCAAAAACATTCAGTACTTC. It yields the protein CSAIGLEGTPVLAKNIQYF.

This clone has a count of ten or more. The CDR3 protein is CAWSSQGNQPQHF. CDR3 nucleotide sequence: TGTGCCTGGAGCTCGCAGGGGAATCAGCCCCAGCATTTT. The J gene is TRBJ1-5, the V gene TRBV30; D might be TRBD1 (6 bases). CDR3 length: 13 amino acids. The germline V and J ends were trimmed by 3 bases and 4 bases, with 10 bases remaining between them. Per the germline V gene, CDR1 is GTSNPN and CDR2 is SVGIG (reference sequence).

The rearrangement joins TRBV15 to TRBJ2-2; TRBD1 agrees at 9 bases. V lost 0 bases and J lost 6; bases outside the gene matches: 8. There are 17 residues in the CDR3. The germline V gene encodes CDR1 LNHNV and CDR2 YYDKDF (reference sequence). CDR3 in DNA: TGTGCCACCAGCAGAGAACCGGGACAGGGTATCGCCGGGGAGCTGTTTTTT. This sequence encodes CATSREPGQGIAGELFF.

This clone was counted ten times or more. The genes are TRBV28 and TRBJ2-1, with D uncertain. The CDR3 runs 13 residues. Germline CDR1 is MDHEN and CDR2 is SYDVKM. Trimming took 6 bases from V and 5 from J, leaving 11 bases between them. The CDR3 coding sequence is TGTGCCAGCAGCCGAGAGCCGGACAATGAGCAGTTCTTC. Translation: CASSREPDNEQFF.